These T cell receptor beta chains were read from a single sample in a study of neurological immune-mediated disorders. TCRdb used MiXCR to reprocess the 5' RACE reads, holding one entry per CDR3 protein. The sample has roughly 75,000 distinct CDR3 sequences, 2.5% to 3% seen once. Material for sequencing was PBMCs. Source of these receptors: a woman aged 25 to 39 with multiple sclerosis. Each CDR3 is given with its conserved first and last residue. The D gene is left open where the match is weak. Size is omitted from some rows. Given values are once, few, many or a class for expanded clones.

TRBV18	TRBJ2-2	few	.	TGTGCCAGCTCACCATCCACCGGGGAGCTGTTTTTT	CASSPSTGELFF
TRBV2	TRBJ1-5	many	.	TGTGCCAGCAGTAGTCCGGAGAGCAATCAGCCCCAGCATTTT	CASSSPESNQPQHF
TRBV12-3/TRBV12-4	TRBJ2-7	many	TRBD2	TGTGCCAGCAGTCTTTACGGGACTAGCTCCCACGAGCAGTACTTC	CASSLYGTSSHEQYF
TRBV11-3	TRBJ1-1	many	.	TGTGCCAGCATCGACCGGGATTTGAACACTGAAGCTTTCTTT	CASIDRDLNTEAFF
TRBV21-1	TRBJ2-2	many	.	TGTGCCAGCAGCAAATCTTCCAGCGGGGAGCTGTTTTTT	CASSKSSSGELFF
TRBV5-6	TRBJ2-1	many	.	TGTGCCAGCAGCTTAACAGGGAGCAATGAGCAGTTCTTC	CASSLTGSNEQFF
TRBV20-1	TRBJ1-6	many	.	TGCAGTGCCAGGGACGGTAATTCACCCCTCCACTTT	CSARDGNSPLHF
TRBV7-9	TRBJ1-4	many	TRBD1	TGTGCCAGCAGCATGACAGGGTTCTCTGAAAAACTGTTTTTT	CASSMTGFSEKLFF
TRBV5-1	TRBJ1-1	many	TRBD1	TGCGCCAGCAGCTTGGGACAGGGAGTAATGAACACTGAAGCTTTCTTT	CASSLGQGVMNTEAFF
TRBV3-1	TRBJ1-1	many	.	TGTGCCAGCAGCCAACGTAGGGGAGGGACTGAAGCTTTCTTT	CASSQRRGGTEAFF
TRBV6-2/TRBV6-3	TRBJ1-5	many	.	TGTGCCAGCTACCGGACGGGTAGCAATCAGCCCCAGCATTTT	CASYRTGSNQPQHF
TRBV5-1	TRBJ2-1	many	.	TGCGCCAGCAGCTTTGTTTCGCGTCGGGGGCCATTATACAATGAGCAGTTCTTC	CASSFVSRRGPLYNEQFF
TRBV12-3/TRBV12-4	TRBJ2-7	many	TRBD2	TGTGCCAGCACCAGAAGCGGGGGATCCTACGAGCAGTACTTC	CASTRSGGSYEQYF
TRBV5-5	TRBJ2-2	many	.	TGTGCCAGCAGCCTTCATGTTGCGTCCGGGGAGCTGTTTTTT	CASSLHVASGELFF
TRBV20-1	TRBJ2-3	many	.	TGCAGTGCTACTCGGACCCATTATCGTTCGCAGTATTTT	CSATRTHYRSQYF
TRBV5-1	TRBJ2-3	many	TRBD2	TGCGCCAGCAGCTTGGTAGGGTTAGCGGGAGGAGGCGATACGCAGTATTTT	CASSLVGLAGGGDTQYF
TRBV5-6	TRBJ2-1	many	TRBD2	TGTGCCAGCAGCTTTCTAGCGGGAGGGTGGAGTGAGCAGTTCTTC	CASSFLAGGWSEQFF
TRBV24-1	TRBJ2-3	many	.	TGTGCCACCAGTGAGGGACACCACCTTAGTACGCAGTATTTT	CATSEGHHLSTQYF
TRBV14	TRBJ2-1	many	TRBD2	TGTGCCAGCAGCCAAGCTCGGCCAGCGGGAGAGGATGAGCAGTTCTTC	CASSQARPAGEDEQFF
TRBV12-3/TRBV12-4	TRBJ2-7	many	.	TGTGCCAGCAGTTCCAGGGGGCGGCTAGCGGGAAGGATCTACGAGCAGTACTTC	CASSSRGRLAGRIYEQYF
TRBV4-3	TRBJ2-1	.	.	TGCGCCAGCAGCCAAGAAGTAGGAATCCTCCTGTTCTTC	CASSQEVGILLFF
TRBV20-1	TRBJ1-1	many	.	TGCAGTGCTAGAGATCTAGAATCGGTGAACACTGAAGCTTTCTTT	CSARDLESVNTEAFF
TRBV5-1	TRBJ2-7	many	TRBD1	TGCGCCAGCAGCACCGGAACAGGGGTCCACGAGCAGTACTTC	CASSTGTGVHEQYF
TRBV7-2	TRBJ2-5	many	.	TGTGCCAGCAGCTTAGGGGTCCTTTTCACTTACGAGACCCAGTACTTC	CASSLGVLFTYETQYF
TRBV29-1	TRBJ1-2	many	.	TGCAGCGCCCCAGATGCCGGCGGTGGCTACACCTTC	CSAPDAGGGYTF
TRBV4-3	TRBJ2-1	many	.	TGCGCCAGCAGCCAAAGGGTTGAAGTCCCTAATGAGCAGTTCTTC	CASSQRVEVPNEQFF
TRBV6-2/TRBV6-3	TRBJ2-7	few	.	TGTGCCACGATGATCTCTTCGACGGGAGAGCAGTACTTC	CATMISSTGEQYF
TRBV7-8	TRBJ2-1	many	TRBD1	TGTGCCAGCAGCCCTAGGGGGCTACTGGGGAATGAGCAGTTCTTC	CASSPRGLLGNEQFF
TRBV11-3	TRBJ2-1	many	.	TGTGCCAGCAGCTTAGATGGGGCGGGACGTTACAATGAGCAGTTCTTC	CASSLDGAGRYNEQFF
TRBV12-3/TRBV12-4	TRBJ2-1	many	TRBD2	TGTGCCAGCAGTCAAACCGGGACTAGCGGGGCCCAGCAGTTCTTC	CASSQTGTSGAQQFF
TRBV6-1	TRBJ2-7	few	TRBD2	TGTGCCAGCAGTGAGGTCAGCGGGGCGACCTACGAGCAGTACTTC	CASSEVSGATYEQYF
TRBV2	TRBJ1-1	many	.	TGTGCCAGCAGTGCCGCAAGGACAGTTTCAGATGGAGCTTTCTTT	CASSAARTVSDGAFF
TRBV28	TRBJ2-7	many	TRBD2	TGTGCCAGCAGTGTGCCTAGCGGCGAGCAGTACTTC	CASSVPSGEQYF
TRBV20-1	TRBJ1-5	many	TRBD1	TGCAGTGCTAGAGTCGGACAGGGTGAGAATCAGCCCCAGCATTTT	CSARVGQGENQPQHF
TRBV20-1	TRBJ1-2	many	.	TGCAGTGCAATAAGCGACAGATCTGGCTACACCTTC	CSAISDRSGYTF
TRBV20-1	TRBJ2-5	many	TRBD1	TGCAGTGCTAGAGCGGGAGGACAGGGGGAGACCCAGTACTTC	CSARAGGQGETQYF
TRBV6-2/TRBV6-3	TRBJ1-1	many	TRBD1	TGTGCCAGCAGACAGGGGTGGTACACTGAAGCTTTCTTT	CASRQGWYTEAFF
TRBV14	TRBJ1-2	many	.	TGTGCCAGCAGCCAAGATTACGGGCCCCATGGCTACACCTTC	CASSQDYGPHGYTF
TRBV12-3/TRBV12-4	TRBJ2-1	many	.	TGTGCCAGCACTTATAGGCAACGAGGATACAATGAGCAGTTCTTC	CASTYRQRGYNEQFF
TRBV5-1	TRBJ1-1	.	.	TGCGCCAGCAGTACCACCCGGCAGGGACTTTTGAACACTGAAGCTTTCTTT	CASSTTRQGLLNTEAFF
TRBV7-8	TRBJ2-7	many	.	TGTGCCAGCAGCCATCGGGGGATCTTCGAGCAGTACTTC	CASSHRGIFEQYF
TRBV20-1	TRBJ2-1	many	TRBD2	TGCAGTGCCCGGACTAGCGGGAGTTTGACCTACAATGAGCAGTTCTTC	CSARTSGSLTYNEQFF
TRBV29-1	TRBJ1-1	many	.	TGCAGCGTGCACCGGGTTTTTGAAGCTTTCTTT	CSVHRVFEAFF
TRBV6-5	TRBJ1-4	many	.	TGTGCCAGCAGTGGAACAGGCGCAACTAATGAAAAACTGTTTTTT	CASSGTGATNEKLFF
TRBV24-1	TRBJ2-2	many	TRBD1	TGTGCCACCGAAGAGGGGACAGGGTTAACCGGGGAGCTGTTTTTT	CATEEGTGLTGELFF
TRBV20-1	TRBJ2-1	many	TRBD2	TGCAGTGCTAGAACACCCACTAGCGGGAGTCTCAATGAGCAGTTCTTC	CSARTPTSGSLNEQFF
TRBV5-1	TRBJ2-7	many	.	TGCGCCAGCAGCCATCTTCAAGGTTCCTCCTACGAGCAGTACTTC	CASSHLQGSSYEQYF
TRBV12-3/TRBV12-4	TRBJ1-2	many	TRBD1	TGTGCCAGCAGTGCCCCACAGGGGCACTATGGCTACACCTTC	CASSAPQGHYGYTF
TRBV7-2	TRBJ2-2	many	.	TGTGCCAGCAGCATGGACACCACCGGGGAGCTGTTTTTT	CASSMDTTGELFF
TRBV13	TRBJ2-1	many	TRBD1	TGTGCCAGCAGCCCGACAGGGGATGCGTACAATGAGCAGTTCTTC	CASSPTGDAYNEQFF